This record looks at one T cell receptor (beta chain) sequence and its context. The data were taken from a study of blood T cell repertoires in COVID-19. Overall study: Acute and convalescent COVID-19 specimens originated in the United States, Italy and Spain. T cells, B-cell-depleted T cells, or PBMCs supplied cDNA or gDNA.

Source study methods: Nucleated cell number was recorded as an estimate derived from reference gene primer amplification. Clones were sequenced by immunoSEQ multiplex PCR, and TCRdb holds only the in-frame ones, with some missing. V, J and clone size are those of that table, while D and trimming were read from the DNA. This table has around 300,000 clones, 83% appearing once. The CDR3 spans 12 residues. Germline V gives CDR1 ENHRY, CDR2 SYGVKD. The V segment lost 5 bases and the J segment 11 bases; nucleotides outside the gene matches: 4. This chain connects TRBV10-3 to TRBJ1-1; TRBD1 agrees at 11 bases. This sequence originates from a woman aged 45-60 years who had recovered from COVID-19. The sequenced sample was peripheral blood. The CDR3 DNA reads as TGTGCCATCAGTCCGGGACAGGGGGACGCTTTCTTT. As protein: CAISPGQGDAFF.